Detailed here is one T cell receptor (beta chain). What it recognizes is unknown. PCR involved 60 Vbeta and 13 Jbeta primers. The authors' processing: In a later analysis, of 80 million or so unique beta chains, 9 million to 11 million appeared in at least two donors. Clones were sequenced by immunoSEQ multiplex PCR, and TCRdb holds only the in-frame ones, with some missing. The D gene and trimming were derived from the DNA, and the V and J assignments and clone size from that table. This table holds some 170,000 clones, around 83% found once. The sample comes from a study of cytomegalovirus exposure and HLA in healthy donors. Study in general: In an earlier analysis, around 100 million unique TCR beta sequences were found from some 170 million T cells. Regarding the study as a whole: Most CMV-associated TCR beta chains were later found to appear HLA-restricted. HLA-A and HLA-B allele assignments for most subjects were reportedly predicted accurately using TCR beta sequences.

V dropped 4 bases and J dropped 6 bases, with 21 bases sitting between them. Germline V gene sequence: CDR1 ENHRY, CDR2 SYGVKD. CDR3 length: 16 residues. Sequenced input: PBMCs. V and J are TRBV10-3 and TRBJ2-5; D not certain. The clonotype originates from a girl aged 2 to 10 in good health and CMV-seropositive. CDR3 residues: CAISGNPPGRRKTQYF. DNA for the CDR3: TGTGCCATCAGTGGGAACCCCCCGGGTAGAAGGAAGACCCAGTACTTC.